The T cell receptor (beta chain) under discussion was sequenced for a study of a mutant IDH1 vaccine in newly diagnosed glioma. The data were produced by immunoSEQ multiplex PCR, yet TCRdb's version contains in-frame clones alone and is incomplete. The sample includes roughly 38,000 clones, around 76% seen only once; the top ten take roughly 6.3%. Points on this clone: Its antigen is currently unknown.

The time point here: week 23, last vaccination. Vaccination used 300 ug of mutant IDH1 20-mer peptide per dose, with topical imiquimod. Germline V CDR1 and CDR2: LGHNA, YNFKEQ. V lost 4 bases and J lost 6, with 19 bases in between. This CDR3 region has 15 residues. Sample: PBMCs, taken from a glioma patient whose treatment included an IDH1 peptide vaccine. This TCR was recovered from a woman between 40 and 50 years old with glioma. Some clones in this sample may be carry-over from other donors' samples. The V gene is TRBV4-2, the J gene TRBJ2-7; a possible D gene is TRBD2 (5 bases). The CDR3 here is CASSPRTGKPLEQYF. The CDR3 region has the DNA TGTGCCAGCAGCCCCCGGACGGGAAAACCGCTCGAGCAGTACTTC.